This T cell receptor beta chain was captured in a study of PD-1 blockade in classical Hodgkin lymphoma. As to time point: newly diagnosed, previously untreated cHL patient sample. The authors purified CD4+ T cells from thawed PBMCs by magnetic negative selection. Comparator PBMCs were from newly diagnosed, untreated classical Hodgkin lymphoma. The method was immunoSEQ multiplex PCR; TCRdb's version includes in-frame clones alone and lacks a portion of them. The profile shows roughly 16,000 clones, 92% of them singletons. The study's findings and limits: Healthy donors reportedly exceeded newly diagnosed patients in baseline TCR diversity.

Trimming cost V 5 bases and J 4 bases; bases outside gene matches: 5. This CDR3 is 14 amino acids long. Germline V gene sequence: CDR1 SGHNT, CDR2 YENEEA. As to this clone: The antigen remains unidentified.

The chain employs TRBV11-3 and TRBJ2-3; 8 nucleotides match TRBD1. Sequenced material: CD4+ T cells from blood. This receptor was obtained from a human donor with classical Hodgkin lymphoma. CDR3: CASSGGQGPDTQYF. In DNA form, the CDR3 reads TGTGCCAGCAGCGGAGGACAGGGTCCAGATACGCAGTATTTT.